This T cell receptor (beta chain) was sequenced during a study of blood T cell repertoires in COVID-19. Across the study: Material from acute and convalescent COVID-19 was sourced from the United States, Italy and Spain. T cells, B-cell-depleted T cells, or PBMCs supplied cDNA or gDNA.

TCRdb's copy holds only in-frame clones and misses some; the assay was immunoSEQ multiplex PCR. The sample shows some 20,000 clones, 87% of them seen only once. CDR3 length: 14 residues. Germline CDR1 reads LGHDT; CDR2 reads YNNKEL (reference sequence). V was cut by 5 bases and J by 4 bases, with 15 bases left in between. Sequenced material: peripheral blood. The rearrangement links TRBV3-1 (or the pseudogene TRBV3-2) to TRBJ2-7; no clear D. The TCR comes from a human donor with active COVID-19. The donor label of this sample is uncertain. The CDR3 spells CASSSNYVAYEQYF. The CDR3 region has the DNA TGTGCCAGCAGCTCCAATTATGTGGCATACGAGCAGTACTTC.